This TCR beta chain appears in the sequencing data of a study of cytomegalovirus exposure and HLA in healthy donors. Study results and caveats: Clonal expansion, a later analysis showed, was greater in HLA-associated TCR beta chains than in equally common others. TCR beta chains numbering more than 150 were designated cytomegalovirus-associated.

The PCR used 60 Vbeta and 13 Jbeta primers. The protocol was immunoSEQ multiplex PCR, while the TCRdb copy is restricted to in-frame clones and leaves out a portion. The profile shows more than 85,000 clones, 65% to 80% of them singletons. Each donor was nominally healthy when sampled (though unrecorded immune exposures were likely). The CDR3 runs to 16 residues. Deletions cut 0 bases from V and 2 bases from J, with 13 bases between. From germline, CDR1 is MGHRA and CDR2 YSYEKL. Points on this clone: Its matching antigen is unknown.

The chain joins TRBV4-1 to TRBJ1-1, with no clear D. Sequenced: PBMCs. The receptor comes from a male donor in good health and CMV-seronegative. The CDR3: CASSQDTARINTEAFF. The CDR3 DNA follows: TGCGCCAGCAGCCAAGACACGGCGCGGATTAACACTGAAGCTTTCTTT.